This TCR beta chain was recovered during a study of cytomegalovirus exposure and HLA in healthy donors. A remark on this clone: The antigen is unknown.

This CDR3 is 14 amino acids long. With 2 bases removed from V and 4 bases from J, the gap between germline ends came to 15 bases. Germline V gene data show CDR1 as GTSNPN and CDR2 as SVGIG (reference sequence). The study's findings and limits: Published work reported that the classifier diagnosed cytomegalovirus status with high specificity and sensitivity.

60 Vbeta and 13 Jbeta primers were used in PCR. The table came from immunoSEQ multiplex PCR; TCRdb's copy has only in-frame clones and leaves some out. Of roughly 110,000 clones listed, 79% are singletons. The sample consisted of PBMCs. The source of this sequence is a young woman in good health and CMV-seropositive. The chain combines TRBV30 with TRBJ2-7, with a possible D match to TRBD1 (6 bases). Here the CDR3 reads CAWSWIGTTYEQYF. In DNA, the CDR3 is TGTGCCTGGAGTTGGATCGGGACAACTTACGAGCAGTACTTC. Full variable domain (rest looked up from reference TRBV30 and TRBJ2-7): SQTIHQWPATLVQPVGSPLSLECTVEGTSNPNLYWYRQAAGRGLQLLFYSVGIGQISSEVPQNLSASRPQDRQFILSSKKLLLSDSGFYLCAWSWIGTTYEQYFGPGTRLTVT.